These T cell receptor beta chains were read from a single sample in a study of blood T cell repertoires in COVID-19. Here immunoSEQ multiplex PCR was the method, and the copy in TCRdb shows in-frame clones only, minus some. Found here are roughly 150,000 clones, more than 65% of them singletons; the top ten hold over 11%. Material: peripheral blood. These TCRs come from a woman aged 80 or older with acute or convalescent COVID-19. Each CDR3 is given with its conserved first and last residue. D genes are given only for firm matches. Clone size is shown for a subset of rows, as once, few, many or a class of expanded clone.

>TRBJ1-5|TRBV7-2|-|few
TGTGCCAGCAGCTTAGGTCGAGCAGGGCTTGGTCAGCCCCAGCATTTT
CASSLGRAGLGQPQHF
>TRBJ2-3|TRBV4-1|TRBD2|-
TGCGCCAGCAGCGTAGCTTATAGCGGGGGCCCGCTCGATACGCAGTATTTT
CASSVAYSGGPLDTQYF
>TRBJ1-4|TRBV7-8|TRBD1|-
TGTGCCAGTAGGCGGTCGGGGACAGTGAATGAAAAACTGTTTTTT
CASRRSGTVNEKLFF
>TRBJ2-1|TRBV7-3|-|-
TGTGCCAGCAGTTTGGGACTTTACAATGAGCAGTTCTTC
CASSLGLYNEQFF
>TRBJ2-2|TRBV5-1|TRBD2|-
TGCGCCAGCAGCTTGCAACGGACTAGGGCCGGGGAGCTGTTTTTT
CASSLQRTRAGELFF
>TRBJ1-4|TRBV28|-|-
TGTGCCAGCAGTTTGGGGGCGACTAATGAAAAACTGTTTTTT
CASSLGATNEKLFF
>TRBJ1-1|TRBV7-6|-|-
TGTGCCAGCAGCCCACACCCAGGCACTGAAGCTTTCTTT
CASSPHPGTEAFF
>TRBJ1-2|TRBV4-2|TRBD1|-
TGTGCCAGCAGCCACGCTGGGACAGGGGGCATTGGCTACACCTTC
CASSHAGTGGIGYTF
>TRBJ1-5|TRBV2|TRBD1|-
TGTGCCAGCAGTGGGACAGGAGGAGTAAGGAATCAGCCCCAGCATTTT
CASSGTGGVRNQPQHF
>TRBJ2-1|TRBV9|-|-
TGTGCCAGCAGCCTGCAGAATGAGCAGTTCTTC
CASSLQNEQFF
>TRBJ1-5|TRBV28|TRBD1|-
TGTGCCAGCAGTTTAGAATGGGCGACAGGGGTTCGCAATCAGCCCCAGCATTTT
CASSLEWATGVRNQPQHF
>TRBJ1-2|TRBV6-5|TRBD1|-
TGTGCCAGCAGCGACAGGGTTACGGGCTATGGCTACACCTTC
CASSDRVTGYGYTF
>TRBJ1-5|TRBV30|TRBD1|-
TGTGCCTGGGACAGGGGGTCGTCTCAGCCCCAGCATTTT
CAWDRGSSQPQHF
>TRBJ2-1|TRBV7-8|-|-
TGTGCCAGCAGCTTAGGTTGGCAGGCCACCTACAATGAGCAGTTCTTC
CASSLGWQATYNEQFF
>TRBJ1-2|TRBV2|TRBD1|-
TGTGCCAGCAGTGTGGGGGGGACAGGGATTCTCTATGGCTACACCTTC
CASSVGGTGILYGYTF
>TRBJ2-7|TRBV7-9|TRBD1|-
TGTGCCAGCAGCCGAGGGACAGTCTTTGAGCAGTACTTC
CASSRGTVFEQYF
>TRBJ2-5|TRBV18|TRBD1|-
TGTGCCAGCTCACCCGTACAGGGGTTGGAGACCCAGTACTTC
CASSPVQGLETQYF
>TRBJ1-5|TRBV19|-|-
TGTGCCAGTAGTATAGGGGCAGGGAACCCCCAGCATTTT
CASSIGAGNPQHF
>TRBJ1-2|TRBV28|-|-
TGTGCCAGCAGTTTACAGGGGATCATGGATGGCTACACCTTC
CASSLQGIMDGYTF
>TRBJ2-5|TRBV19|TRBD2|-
TGTGCCAGTAGTAGCGGACTAGCGGGTGTAGATAAGAGGAAGACCCAGTACTTC
CASSSGLAGVDKRKTQYF
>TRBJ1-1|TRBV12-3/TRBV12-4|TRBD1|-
TGTGCCAGCAGGGGGACAGGGTGGCCCGCTTTCTTT
CASRGTGWPAFF
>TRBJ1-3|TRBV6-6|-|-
TGTGCCAGCAGTTACGACAGGATCTCTGGAAACACCATATATTTT
CASSYDRISGNTIYF
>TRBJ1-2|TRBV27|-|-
TGTGCCAGCAGACCCTGGGGGGGGGCGATACAACTATACGGCTACACCTTC
CASRPWGGAIQLYGYTF
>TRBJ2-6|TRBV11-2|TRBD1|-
TGTGCCAGCAGCCCGGGACAGGGGTTCTCTGGGGCCAACGTCCTGACTTTC
CASSPGQGFSGANVLTF
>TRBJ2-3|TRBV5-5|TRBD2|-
TGTGCCAGCAGCTCCGAGGGACTAGCGGGGGGGCGGTCAGATACGCAGTATTTT
CASSSEGLAGGRSDTQYF
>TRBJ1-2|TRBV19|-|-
TGTGCCAGTAAGACCGATTTATGGGCCTATGGCTACACCTTC
CASKTDLWAYGYTF